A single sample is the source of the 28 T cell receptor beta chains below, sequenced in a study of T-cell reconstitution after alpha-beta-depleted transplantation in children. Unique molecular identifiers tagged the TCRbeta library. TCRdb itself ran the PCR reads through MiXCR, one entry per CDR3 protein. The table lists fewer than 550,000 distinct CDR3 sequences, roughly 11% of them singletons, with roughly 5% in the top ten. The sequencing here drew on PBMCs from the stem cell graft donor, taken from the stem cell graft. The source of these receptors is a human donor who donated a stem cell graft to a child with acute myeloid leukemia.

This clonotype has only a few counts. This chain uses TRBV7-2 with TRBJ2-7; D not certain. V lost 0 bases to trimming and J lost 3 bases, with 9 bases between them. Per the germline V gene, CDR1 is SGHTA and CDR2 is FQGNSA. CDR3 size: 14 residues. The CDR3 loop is CASSLAPSNYEQYF. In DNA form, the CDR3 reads TGTGCCAGCAGCTTAGCGCCATCTAACTACGAGCAGTACTTC.

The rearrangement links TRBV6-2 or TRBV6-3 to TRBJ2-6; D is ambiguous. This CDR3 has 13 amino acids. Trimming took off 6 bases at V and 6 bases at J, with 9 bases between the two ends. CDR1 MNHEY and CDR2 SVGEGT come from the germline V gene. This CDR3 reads CASSSDEANVLTF. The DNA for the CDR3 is TGTGCCAGCAGCTCCGACGAGGCCAACGTCCTGACTTTC.

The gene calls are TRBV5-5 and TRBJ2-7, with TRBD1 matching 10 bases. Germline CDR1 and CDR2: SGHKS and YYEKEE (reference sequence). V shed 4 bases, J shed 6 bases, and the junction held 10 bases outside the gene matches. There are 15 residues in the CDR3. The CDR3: CASSPRQGAPSEQYF. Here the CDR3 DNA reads TGTGCCAGCAGCCCACGACAGGGGGCCCCTTCCGAGCAGTACTTC.

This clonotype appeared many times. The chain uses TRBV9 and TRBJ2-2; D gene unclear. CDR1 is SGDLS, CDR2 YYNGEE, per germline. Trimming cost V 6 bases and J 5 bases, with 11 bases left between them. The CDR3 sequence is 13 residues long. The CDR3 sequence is CASTLGITGELFF. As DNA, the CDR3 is TGTGCCAGCACCTTGGGGATAACCGGGGAGCTGTTTTTT.

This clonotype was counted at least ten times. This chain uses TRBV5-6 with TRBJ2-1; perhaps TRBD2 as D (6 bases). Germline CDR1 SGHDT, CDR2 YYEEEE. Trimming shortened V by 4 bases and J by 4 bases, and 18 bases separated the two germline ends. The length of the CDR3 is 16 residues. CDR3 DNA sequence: TGTGCCAGCAGCGGCAAGACTAGTCGGGTATACAATGAGCAGTTCTTC. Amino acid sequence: CASSGKTSRVYNEQFF. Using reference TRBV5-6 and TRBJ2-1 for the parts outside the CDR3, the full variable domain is DAGVTQSPTHLIKTRGQQVTLRCSPKSGHDTVSWYQQALGQGPQFIFQYYEEEERQRGNFPDRFSGHQFPNYSSELNVNALLLGDSALYLCASSGKTSRVYNEQFFGPGTRLTVL.

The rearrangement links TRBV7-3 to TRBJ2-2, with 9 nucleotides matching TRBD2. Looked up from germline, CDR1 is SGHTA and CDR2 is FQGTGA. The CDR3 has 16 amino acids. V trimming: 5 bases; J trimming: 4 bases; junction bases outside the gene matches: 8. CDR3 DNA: TGTGCCAGCAGCCCCGGAGGCGGGGGGGCCACCGGGGAGCTGTTTTTT. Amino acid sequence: CASSPGGGGATGELFF.

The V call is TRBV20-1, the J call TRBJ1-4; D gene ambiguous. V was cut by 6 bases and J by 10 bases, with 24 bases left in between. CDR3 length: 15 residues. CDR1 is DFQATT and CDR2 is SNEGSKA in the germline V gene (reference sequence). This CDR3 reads CSANPAGLSGGKLFF. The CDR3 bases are TGCAGTGCCAACCCGGCGGGGTTGAGTGGCGGAAAACTGTTTTTT.

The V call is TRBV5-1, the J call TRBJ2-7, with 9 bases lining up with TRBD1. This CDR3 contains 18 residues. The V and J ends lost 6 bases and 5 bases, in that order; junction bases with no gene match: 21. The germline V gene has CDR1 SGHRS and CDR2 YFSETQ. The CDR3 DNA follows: TGCGCCAGCACTTCACAGGGGGCGCCTCTGGCTAGCTATCACGAGCAGTACTTC. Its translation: CASTSQGAPLASYHEQYF.

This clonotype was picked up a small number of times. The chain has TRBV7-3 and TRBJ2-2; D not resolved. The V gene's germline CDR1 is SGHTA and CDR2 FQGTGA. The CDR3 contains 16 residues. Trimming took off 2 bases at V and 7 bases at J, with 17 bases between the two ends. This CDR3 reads CASSLVARSGGGELFF. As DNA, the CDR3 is TGTGCCAGCAGCTTAGTCGCCCGGTCGGGTGGCGGGGAGCTGTTTTTT.

CDR3: CASSAQGASTEAFF. CDR3 bases: TGTGCCAGCAGCGCTCAGGGGGCAAGCACTGAAGCTTTCTTT. The chain employs TRBV7-6 and TRBJ1-1, with 8 nucleotides matching TRBD1. CDR1 and CDR2 from the germline V gene are SGHVS and FNYEAQ. This CDR3 comprises 14 residues. Unmatched junction bases numbered 6, after V lost 5 bases and J lost 4 bases.

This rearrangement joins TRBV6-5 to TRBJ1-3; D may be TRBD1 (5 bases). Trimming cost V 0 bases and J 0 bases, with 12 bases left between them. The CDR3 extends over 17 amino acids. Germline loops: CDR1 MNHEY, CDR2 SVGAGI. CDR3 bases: TGTGCCAGCAGTTACTCGATAGGACAAAACTCTGGAAACACCATATATTTT. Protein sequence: CASSYSIGQNSGNTIYF.

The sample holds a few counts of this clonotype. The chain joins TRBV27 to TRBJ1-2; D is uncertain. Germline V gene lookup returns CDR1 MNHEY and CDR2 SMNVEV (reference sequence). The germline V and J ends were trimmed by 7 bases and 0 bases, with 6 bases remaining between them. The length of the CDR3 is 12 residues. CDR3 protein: CASKDPNYGYTF. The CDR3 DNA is TGTGCCAGCAAGGACCCTAACTATGGCTACACCTTC.

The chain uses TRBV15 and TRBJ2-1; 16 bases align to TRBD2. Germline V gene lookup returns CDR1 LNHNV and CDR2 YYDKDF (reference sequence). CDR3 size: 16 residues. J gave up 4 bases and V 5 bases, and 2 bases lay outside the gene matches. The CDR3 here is CATSGTSGGAYNEQFF. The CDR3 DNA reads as TGTGCCACCAGCGGGACTAGCGGGGGGGCTTACAATGAGCAGTTCTTC.

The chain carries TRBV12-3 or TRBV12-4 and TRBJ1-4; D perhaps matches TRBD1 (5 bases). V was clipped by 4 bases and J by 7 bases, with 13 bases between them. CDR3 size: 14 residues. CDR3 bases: TGTGCCAGCAGTTACCGCGGTGGGGGTGAAAAACTGTTTTTT. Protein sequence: CASSYRGGGEKLFF.

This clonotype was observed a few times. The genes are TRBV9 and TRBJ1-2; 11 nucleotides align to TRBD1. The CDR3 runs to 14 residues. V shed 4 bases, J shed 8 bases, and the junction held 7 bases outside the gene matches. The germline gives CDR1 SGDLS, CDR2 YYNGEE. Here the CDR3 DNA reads TGTGCCAGCAGCTCCCGGACAGGGGGCGGGGGCTACACCTTC. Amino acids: CASSSRTGGGGYTF. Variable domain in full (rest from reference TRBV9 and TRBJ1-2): DSGVTQTPKHLITATGQRVTLRCSPRSGDLSVYWYQQSLDQGLQFLIQYYNGEERAKGNILERFSAQQFPDLHSELNLSSLELGDSALYFCASSSRTGGGGYTFGSGTRLTVV.

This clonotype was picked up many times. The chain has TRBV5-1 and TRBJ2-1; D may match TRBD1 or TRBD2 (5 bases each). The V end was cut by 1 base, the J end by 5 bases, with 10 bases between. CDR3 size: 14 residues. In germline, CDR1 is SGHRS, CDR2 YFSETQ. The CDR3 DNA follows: TGCGCCAGCAGCTTGTCGGGGACCCACAATGAGCAGTTCTTC. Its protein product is CASSLSGTHNEQFF. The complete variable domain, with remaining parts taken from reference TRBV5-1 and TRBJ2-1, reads KAGVTQTPRYLIKTRGQQVTLSCSPISGHRSVSWYQQTPGQGLQFLFEYFSETQRNKGNFPGRFSGRQFSNSRSEMNVSTLELGDSALYLCASSLSGTHNEQFFGPGTRLTVL.

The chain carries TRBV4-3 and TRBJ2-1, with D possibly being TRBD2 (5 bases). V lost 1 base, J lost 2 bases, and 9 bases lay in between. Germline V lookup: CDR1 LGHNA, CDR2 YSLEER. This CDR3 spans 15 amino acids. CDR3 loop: CASSQGPGTYNEQFF. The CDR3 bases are TGCGCCAGCAGCCAAGGCCCGGGGACCTACAATGAGCAGTTCTTC.

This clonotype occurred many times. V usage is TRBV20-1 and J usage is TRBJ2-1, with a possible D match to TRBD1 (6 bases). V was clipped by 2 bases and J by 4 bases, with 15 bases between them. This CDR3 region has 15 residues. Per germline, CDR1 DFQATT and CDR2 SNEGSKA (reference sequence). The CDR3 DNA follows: TGCAGTGCTAGAAGGGACAATTACGGTTACAATGAGCAGTTCTTC. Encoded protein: CSARRDNYGYNEQFF.

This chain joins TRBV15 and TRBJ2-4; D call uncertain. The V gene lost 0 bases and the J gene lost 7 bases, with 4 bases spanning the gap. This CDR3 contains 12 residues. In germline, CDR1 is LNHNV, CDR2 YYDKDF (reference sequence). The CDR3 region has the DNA TGTGCCACCAGCAGAGATGGGAACATTCAGTACTTC. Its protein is CATSRDGNIQYF. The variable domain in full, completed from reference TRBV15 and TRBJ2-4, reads DAMVIQNPRYQVTQFGKPVTLSCSQTLNHNVMYWYQQKSSQAPKLLFHYYDKDFNNEADTPDNFQSRRPNTSFCFLDIRSPGLGDTAMYLCATSRDGNIQYFGAGTRLSVL.

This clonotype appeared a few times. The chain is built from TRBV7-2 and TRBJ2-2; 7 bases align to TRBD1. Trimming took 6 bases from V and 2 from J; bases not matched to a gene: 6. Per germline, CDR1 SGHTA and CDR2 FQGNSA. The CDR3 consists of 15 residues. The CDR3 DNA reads TGTGCCAGCAGAACCGGGACAGTTAACACCGGGGAGCTGTTTTTT. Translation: CASRTGTVNTGELFF.

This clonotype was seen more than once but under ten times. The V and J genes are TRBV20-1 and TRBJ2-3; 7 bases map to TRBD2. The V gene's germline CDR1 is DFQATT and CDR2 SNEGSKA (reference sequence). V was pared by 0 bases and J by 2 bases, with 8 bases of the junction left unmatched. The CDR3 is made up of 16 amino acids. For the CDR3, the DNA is TGCAGTGCTAGAGAAAGGCTAGCGGTCTACACAGATACGCAGTATTTT. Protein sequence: CSARERLAVYTDTQYF.

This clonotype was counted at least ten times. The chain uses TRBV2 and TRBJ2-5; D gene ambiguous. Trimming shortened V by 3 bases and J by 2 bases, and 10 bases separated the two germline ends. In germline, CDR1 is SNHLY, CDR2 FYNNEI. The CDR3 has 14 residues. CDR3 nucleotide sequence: TGTGCCAGCAGTGATACGAGGAGTCAAGAGACCCAGTACTTC. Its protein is CASSDTRSQETQYF. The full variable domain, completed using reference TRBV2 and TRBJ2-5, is EPEVTQTPSHQVTQMGQEVILRCVPISNHLYFYWYRQILGQKVEFLVSFYNNEISEKSEIFDDQFSVERPDGSNFTLKIRSTKLEDSAMYFCASSDTRSQETQYFGPGTRLLVL.

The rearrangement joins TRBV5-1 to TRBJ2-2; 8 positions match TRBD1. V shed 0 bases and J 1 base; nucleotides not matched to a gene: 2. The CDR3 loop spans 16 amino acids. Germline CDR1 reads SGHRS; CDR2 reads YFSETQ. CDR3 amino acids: CASSLDGQGNTGELFF. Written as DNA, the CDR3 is TGCGCCAGCAGCTTGGACGGACAGGGGAACACCGGGGAGCTGTTTTTT.

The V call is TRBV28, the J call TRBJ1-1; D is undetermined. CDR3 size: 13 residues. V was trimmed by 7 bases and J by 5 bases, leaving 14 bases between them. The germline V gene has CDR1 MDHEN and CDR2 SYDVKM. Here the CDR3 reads CASNSGLSTEAFF. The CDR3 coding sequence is TGTGCCAGCAATAGTGGATTGAGTACTGAAGCTTTCTTT.

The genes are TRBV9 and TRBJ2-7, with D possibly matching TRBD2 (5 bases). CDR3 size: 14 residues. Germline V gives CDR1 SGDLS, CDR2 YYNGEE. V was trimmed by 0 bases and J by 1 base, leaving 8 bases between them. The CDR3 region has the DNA TGTGCCAGCAGCGTAGCGGGGAGATCCTACGAGCAGTACTTC. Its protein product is CASSVAGRSYEQYF. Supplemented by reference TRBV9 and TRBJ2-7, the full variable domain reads DSGVTQTPKHLITATGQRVTLRCSPRSGDLSVYWYQQSLDQGLQFLIQYYNGEERAKGNILERFSAQQFPDLHSELNLSSLELGDSALYFCASSVAGRSYEQYFGPGTRLTVT.

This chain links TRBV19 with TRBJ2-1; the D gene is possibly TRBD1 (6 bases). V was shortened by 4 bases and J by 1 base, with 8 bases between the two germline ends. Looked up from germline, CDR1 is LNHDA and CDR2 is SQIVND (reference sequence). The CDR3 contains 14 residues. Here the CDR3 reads CASSKGQSYNEQFF. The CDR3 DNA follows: TGTGCCAGTAGTAAGGGACAATCCTACAATGAGCAGTTCTTC.

CDR3 amino acids: CSARTGVTGELFF. The CDR3 DNA reads as TGCAGTGCAAGGACAGGGGTCACCGGGGAGCTGTTTTTT. The V gene is TRBV20-1, the J gene TRBJ2-2, with 9 bases lining up with TRBD1. The V and J ends lost 6 bases and 4 bases, in that order; junction bases with no gene match: 3. The CDR3 loop spans 13 amino acids. CDR1 DFQATT and CDR2 SNEGSKA come from the germline V gene (reference sequence).

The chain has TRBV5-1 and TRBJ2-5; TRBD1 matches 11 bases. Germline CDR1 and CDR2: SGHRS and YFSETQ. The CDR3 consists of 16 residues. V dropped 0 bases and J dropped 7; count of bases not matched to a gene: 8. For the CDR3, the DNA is TGCGCCAGCAGCTTGGGAGGACAGGGGGCCCAGGGGACCCAGTACTTC. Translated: CASSLGGQGAQGTQYF. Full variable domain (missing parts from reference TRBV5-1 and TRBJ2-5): KAGVTQTPRYLIKTRGQQVTLSCSPISGHRSVSWYQQTPGQGLQFLFEYFSETQRNKGNFPGRFSGRQFSNSRSEMNVSTLELGDSALYLCASSLGGQGAQGTQYFGPGTRLLVL.